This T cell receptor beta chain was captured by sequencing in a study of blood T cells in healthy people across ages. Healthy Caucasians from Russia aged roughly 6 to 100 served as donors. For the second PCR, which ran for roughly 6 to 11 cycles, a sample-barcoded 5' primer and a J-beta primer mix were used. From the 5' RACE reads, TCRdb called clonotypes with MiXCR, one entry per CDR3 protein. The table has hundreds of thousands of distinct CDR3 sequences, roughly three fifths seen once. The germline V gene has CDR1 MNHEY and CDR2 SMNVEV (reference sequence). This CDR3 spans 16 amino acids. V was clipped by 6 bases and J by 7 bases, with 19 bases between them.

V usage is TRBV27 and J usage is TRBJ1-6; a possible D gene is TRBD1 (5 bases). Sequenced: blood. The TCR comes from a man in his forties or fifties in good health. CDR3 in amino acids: CASSPGTPGRNSPLHF. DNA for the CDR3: TGTGCCAGCAGCCCTGGGACCCCAGGAAGAAATTCACCCCTCCACTTT.